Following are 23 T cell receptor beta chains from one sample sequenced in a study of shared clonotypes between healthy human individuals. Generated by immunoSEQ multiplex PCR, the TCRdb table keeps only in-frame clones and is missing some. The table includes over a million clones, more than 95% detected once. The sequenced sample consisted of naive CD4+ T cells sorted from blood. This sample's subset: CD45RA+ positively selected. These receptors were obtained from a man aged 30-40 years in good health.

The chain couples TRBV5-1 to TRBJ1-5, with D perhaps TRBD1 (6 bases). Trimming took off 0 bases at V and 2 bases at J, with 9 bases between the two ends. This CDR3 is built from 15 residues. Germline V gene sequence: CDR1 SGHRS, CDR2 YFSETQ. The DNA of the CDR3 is TGCGCCAGCAGCTTGGGGACAGTCGGCAATCAGCCCCAGCATTTT. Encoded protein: CASSLGTVGNQPQHF.

The chain's CDR3 is CASSLGLARTETQYF. The CDR3 region has the DNA TGTGCCAGCAGCTTGGGACTAGCGAGAACAGAGACCCAGTACTTC. The V and J genes are TRBV11-2 and TRBJ2-5; TRBD2 aligns across 10 bases. Germline-derived CDR1 and CDR2 are SGHAT and FQNNGV. The CDR3 is made up of 15 amino acids. Germline trimming cut 3 bases from V and 4 bases from J; bases unmatched to any gene: 5.

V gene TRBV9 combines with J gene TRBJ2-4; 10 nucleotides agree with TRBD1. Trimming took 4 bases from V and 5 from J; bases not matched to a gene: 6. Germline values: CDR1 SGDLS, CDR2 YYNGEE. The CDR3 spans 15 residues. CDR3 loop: CASSFRTGGQNIQYF. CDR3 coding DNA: TGTGCCAGCAGCTTCCGGACAGGGGGACAAAACATTCAGTACTTC.

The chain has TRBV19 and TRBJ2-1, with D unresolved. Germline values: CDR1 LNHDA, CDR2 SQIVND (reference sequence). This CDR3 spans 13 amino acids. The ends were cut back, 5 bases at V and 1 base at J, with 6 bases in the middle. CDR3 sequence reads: CASSLGSYNEQFF. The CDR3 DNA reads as TGTGCCAGTAGTCTTGGGTCCTACAATGAGCAGTTCTTC.

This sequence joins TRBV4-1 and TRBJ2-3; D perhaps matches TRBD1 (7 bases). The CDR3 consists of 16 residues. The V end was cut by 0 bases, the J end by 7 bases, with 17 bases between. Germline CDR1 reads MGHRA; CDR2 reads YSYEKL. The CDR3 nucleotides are TGCGCCAGCAGCCAAGAGGCAGGGGGGAATCAGAATACGCAGTATTTT. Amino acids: CASSQEAGGNQNTQYF.

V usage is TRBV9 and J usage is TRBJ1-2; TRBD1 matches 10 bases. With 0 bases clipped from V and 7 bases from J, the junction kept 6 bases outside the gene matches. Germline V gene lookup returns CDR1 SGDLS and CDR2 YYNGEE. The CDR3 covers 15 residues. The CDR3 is CASSVAPGQGSGYTF. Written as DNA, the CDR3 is TGTGCCAGCAGCGTAGCCCCGGGACAGGGGAGTGGCTACACCTTC.

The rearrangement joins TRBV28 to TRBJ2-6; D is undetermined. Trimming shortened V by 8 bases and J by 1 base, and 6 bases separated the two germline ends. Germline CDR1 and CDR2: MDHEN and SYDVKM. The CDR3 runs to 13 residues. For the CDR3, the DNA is TGTGCCAGCCATGAGTCTGGGGCCAACGTCCTGACTTTC. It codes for CASHESGANVLTF.

The chain's CDR3 is CASSLGSGLAKNIQYF. CDR3 nucleotides: TGTGCCAGCAGCTTAGGGTCGGGACTAGCCAAAAACATTCAGTACTTC. The chain couples TRBV7-2 to TRBJ2-4, with D maybe TRBD2 (6 bases). The CDR3 loop spans 16 amino acids. V was cut by 1 base and J by 0 bases, with 10 bases left in between. Germline-derived CDR1 and CDR2 are SGHTA and FQGNSA.

The CDR3 is CASSYPDGVGRYTF. CDR3 in DNA: TGTGCCAGCAGTTACCCGGACGGGGTTGGGCGCTACACCTTC. V is TRBV6-5 and J is TRBJ1-2; D not certain. The V end was cut by 2 bases, the J end by 9 bases, with 16 bases between. This CDR3 has 14 residues. The germline CDR1 and CDR2 sequences are MNHEY and SVGAGI.

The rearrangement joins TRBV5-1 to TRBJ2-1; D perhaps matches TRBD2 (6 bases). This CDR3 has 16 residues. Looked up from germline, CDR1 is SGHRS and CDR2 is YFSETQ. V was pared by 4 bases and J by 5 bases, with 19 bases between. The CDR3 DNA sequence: TGCGCCAGCAGCCCCTCAGGAGGAGGGTTAAACAATGAGCAGTTCTTC. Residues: CASSPSGGGLNNEQFF. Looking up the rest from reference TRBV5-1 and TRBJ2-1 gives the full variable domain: KAGVTQTPRYLIKTRGQQVTLSCSPISGHRSVSWYQQTPGQGLQFLFEYFSETQRNKGNFPGRFSGRQFSNSRSEMNVSTLELGDSALYLCASSPSGGGLNNEQFFGPGTRLTVL.

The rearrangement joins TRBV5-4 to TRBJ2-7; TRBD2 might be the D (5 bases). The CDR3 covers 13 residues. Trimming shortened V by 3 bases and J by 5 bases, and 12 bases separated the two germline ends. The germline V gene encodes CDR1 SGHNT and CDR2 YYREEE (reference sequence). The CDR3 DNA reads TGTGCCAGCAGCTCAAGATCTAGCCACGAGCAGTACTTC. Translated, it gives CASSSRSSHEQYF.

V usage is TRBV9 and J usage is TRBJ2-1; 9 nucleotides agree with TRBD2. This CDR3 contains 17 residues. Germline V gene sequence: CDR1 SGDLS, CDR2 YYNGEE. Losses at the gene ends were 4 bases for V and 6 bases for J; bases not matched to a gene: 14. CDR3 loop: CASSTKGLAGLPNEQFF. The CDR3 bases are TGTGCCAGCAGCACCAAGGGTCTAGCGGGGCTACCCAATGAGCAGTTCTTC.

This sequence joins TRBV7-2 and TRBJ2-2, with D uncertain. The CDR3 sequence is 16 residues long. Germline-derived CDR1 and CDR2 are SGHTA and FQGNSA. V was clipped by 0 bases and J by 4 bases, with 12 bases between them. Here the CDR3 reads CASSLAPVQVTGELFF. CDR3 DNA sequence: TGTGCCAGCAGCTTAGCGCCCGTTCAGGTCACCGGGGAGCTGTTTTTT.

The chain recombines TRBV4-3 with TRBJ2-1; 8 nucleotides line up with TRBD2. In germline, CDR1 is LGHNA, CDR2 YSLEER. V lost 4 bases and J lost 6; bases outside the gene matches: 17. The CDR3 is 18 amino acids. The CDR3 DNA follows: TGCGCCAGCAGCCCAAACGTGGCTGCGGGAGGTATGGGCAATGAGCAGTTCTTC. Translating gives CASSPNVAAGGMGNEQFF.

The CDR3 spells CASTPGTGSYNEQFF. In DNA form, the CDR3 reads TGTGCCAGCACCCCCGGGACAGGTAGCTACAATGAGCAGTTCTTC. The chain is built from TRBV27 and TRBJ2-1, with 8 bases matching TRBD1. The V gene end was trimmed by 7 bases and the J gene end by 3 bases; junction bases not matched to a gene: 8. The CDR3 spans 15 residues. Per the germline V gene, CDR1 is MNHEY and CDR2 is SMNVEV (reference sequence).

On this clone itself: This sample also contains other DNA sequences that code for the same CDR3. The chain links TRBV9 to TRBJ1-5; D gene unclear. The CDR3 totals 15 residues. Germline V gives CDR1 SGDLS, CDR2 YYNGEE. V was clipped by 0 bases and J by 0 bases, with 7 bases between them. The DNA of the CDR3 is TGTGCCAGCAGCGTAGGGGCCGCTAGCAATCAGCCCCAGCATTTT. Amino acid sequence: CASSVGAASNQPQHF.

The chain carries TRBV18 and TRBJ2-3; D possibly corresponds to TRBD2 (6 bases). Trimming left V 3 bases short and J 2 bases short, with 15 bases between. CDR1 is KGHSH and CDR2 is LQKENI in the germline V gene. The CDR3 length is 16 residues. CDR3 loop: CASSPLADKATDTQYF. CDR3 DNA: TGTGCCAGCTCACCGTTAGCGGATAAAGCCACAGATACGCAGTATTTT.

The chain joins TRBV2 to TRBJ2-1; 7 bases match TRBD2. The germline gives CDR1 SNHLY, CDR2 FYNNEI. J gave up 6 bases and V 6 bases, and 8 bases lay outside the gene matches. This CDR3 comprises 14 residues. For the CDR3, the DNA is TGTGCCAGCAGCACGGAGGGCGGGGGCAATGAGCAGTTCTTC. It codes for CASSTEGGGNEQFF.

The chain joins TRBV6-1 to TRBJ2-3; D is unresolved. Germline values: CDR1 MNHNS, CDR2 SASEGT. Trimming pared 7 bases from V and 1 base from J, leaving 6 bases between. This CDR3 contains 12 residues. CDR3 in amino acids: CASKAGTDTQYF. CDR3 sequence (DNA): TGTGCCAGCAAGGCAGGCACAGATACGCAGTATTTT.

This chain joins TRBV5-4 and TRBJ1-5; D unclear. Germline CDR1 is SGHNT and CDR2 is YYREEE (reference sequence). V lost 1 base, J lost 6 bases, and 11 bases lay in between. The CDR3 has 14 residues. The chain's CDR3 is CASSLPGPGQPQHF. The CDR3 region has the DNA TGTGCCAGCAGCTTGCCAGGCCCCGGTCAGCCCCAGCATTTT.

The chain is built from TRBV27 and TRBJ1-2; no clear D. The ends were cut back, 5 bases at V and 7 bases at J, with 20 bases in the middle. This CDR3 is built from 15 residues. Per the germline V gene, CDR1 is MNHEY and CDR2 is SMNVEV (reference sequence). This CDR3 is CASSPTLGFSSGYTF. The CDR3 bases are TGTGCCAGCAGTCCCACCCTGGGTTTCTCGTCTGGCTACACCTTC.

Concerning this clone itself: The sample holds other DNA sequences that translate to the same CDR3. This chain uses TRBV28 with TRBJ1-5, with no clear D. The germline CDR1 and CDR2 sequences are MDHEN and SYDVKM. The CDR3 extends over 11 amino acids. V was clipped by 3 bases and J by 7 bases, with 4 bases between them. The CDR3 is CASSFGQPQHF. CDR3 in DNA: TGTGCCAGCAGTTTTGGCCAGCCCCAGCATTTT.

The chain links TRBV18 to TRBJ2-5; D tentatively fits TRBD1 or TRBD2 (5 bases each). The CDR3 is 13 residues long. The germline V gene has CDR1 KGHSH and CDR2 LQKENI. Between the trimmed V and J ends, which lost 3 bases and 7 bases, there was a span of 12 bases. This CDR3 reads CASSPGTPPTQYF. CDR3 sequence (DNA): TGTGCCAGCTCACCCGGGACCCCACCGACCCAGTACTTC. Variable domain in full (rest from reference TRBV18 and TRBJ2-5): NAGVMQNPRHLVRRRGQEARLRCSPMKGHSHVYWYRQLPEEGLKFMVYLQKENIIDESGMPKERFSAEFPKEGPSILRIQQVVRGDSAAYFCASSPGTPPTQYFGPGTRLLVL.